The 30 T cell receptor beta chains in this list originate from one sample, sequenced in a study of tumor-infiltrating lymphocytes in primary liver carcinoma. Out of unsorted whole blood came the blood RNA, and germline DNA was extracted as well. Researchers generated TCR beta cDNA from about 450 ng of total RNA, relying on a constant-region primer. A slightly modified ARM-PCR protocol with three nested multiplex PCR rounds produced these TCR beta libraries. The study ran its first two PCR rounds for approximately 10 cycles each, using TRBV1-TRBV30 forward primers and a C-beta reverse primer. TCRdb re-derived calls from the multiplex PCR reads in MiXCR, one entry per CDR3 protein. The sample lists approximately 330,000 distinct CDR3 sequences; less than 75% were seen once. Specimen: peripheral blood. All receptors derive from a man in his forties or fifties with primary liver carcinoma and hepatitis B virus infection.

About this clonotype: The junction departs from germline at one end; a sequencing error may be responsible. The chain couples TRBV10-3 to TRBJ2-1; D may be TRBD1 (5 bases). CDR1 is ENHRY and CDR2 is SYGVKD in the germline V gene. The length of the CDR3 is 15 residues. CDR3 coding DNA: TGTGCCATCAGTGGGTTGGGGCAGGGTTACAATGAGCAGTCCTTC. It encodes CAISGLGQGYNEQSF.

This clonotype was detected ten times or more. This sequence joins TRBV4-2 and TRBJ2-1, with D perhaps given as TRBD1 or TRBD2 (5 bases each). Deletions cut 3 bases from V and 5 bases from J, with 11 bases between. This CDR3 spans 14 amino acids. The germline V gene encodes CDR1 LGHNA and CDR2 YNFKEQ. CDR3 bases: TGTGCCAGCAGCCAGGGGGACCTGAACAATGAGCAGTTCTTC. Protein product: CASSQGDLNNEQFF.

This clonotype was observed a handful of times. This chain connects TRBV12-3 or TRBV12-4 to TRBJ2-7; a possible D gene is TRBD1 (6 bases). V lost 5 bases and J 1 base, leaving 9 bases between the germline ends. This CDR3 has 13 residues. The DNA for the CDR3 is TGTGCCAGCAGTGACAGGATTTCCTACGAGCAGTACTTC. Its protein product is CASSDRISYEQYF.

This clonotype was observed at least ten times. V usage is TRBV11-2 and J usage is TRBJ2-7, with 9 bases that match TRBD2. CDR1 is SGHAT, CDR2 FQNNGV, per germline. V lost 5 bases, J lost 1 base, and 9 bases stayed unmatched. The CDR3 is made up of 16 amino acids. The CDR3 bases are TGTGCCAGCAGCGTCCCCGCGGGACTAGCTTCCTACGAGCAGTACTTC. It yields the protein CASSVPAGLASYEQYF.

Turning to this clonotype: Germline is not matched at one junction end, which may reflect a read error. V usage is TRBV6-2 or TRBV6-3 and J usage is TRBJ2-1; 7 bases are shared with TRBD1. The length of the CDR3 is 15 residues. CDR1 and CDR2 (germline): MNHEY, SVGEGT. The CDR3: CASSFRTGFYHEQFF. CDR3 DNA sequence: TGTGCCAGCAGTTTTCGGACAGGATTCTACCATGAGCAGTTCTTC.

As for this clonotype: Given a much more abundant clone one base away, this may be a read error. The chain recombines TRBV6-5 with TRBJ1-5, with 9 positions matching TRBD1. The J segment lost 6 bases and the V segment lost 4 bases, leaving 7 bases of the junction unmatched. Germline V gene lookup returns CDR1 MNHEY and CDR2 SVGAGI. The CDR3 spans 15 residues. The CDR3: CASSSSGQGSQPQHF. Written as DNA, the CDR3 is TGTGCCAGCAGTTCGTCGGGACAGGGAAGTCAGCCCCAGCATTTT.

This clonotype was observed at least ten times. The J gene is TRBJ1-1, the V gene TRBV11-2, with D maybe TRBD1 (5 bases). Germline values: CDR1 SGHAT, CDR2 FQNNGV. This CDR3 has 15 amino acids. The V end lost 2 bases, the J end lost 4 bases, and 14 bases lay between the germline ends. The CDR3 reads CASSLWSGKVTEAFF. The CDR3 nucleotides are TGTGCCAGCAGCTTATGGTCAGGGAAGGTCACTGAAGCTTTCTTT.

In the case of this clonotype: A junction boundary mismatches the germline segment, possibly from a read error. The genes are TRBV29-1 and TRBJ2-3; TRBD2 might be the D (5 bases). This CDR3 region has 14 residues. Looked up from germline, CDR1 is SQVTM and CDR2 is ANQGSEA. This CDR3 is CGVEVGVTTDTQYF. As DNA, the CDR3 is TGCGGCGTTGAAGTGGGAGTAACCACAGATACGCAGTATTTT.

The V gene is TRBV29-1, the J gene TRBJ2-3; TRBD2 agrees at 11 bases. Germline V gene sequence: CDR1 SQVTM, CDR2 ANQGSEA. This CDR3 spans 16 amino acids. Trimming at V came to 6 bases and at J to 8 bases, leaving 16 bases not matched to a gene. The CDR3: CSVVLAGTSGGGTQYF. CDR3 nucleotides: TGCAGCGTGGTCCTAGCCGGAACTAGCGGGGGTGGTACGCAGTATTTT.

The table lists this clonotype with many counts. This chain joins TRBV6-2 or TRBV6-3 and TRBJ2-2; 8 bases map to TRBD1. CDR1 MNHEY and CDR2 SVGEGT come from the germline V gene. Germline trimming cut 0 bases from V and 3 bases from J; bases unmatched to any gene: 3. The CDR3 has 16 residues. CDR3 region: CASSYSRQGYTGELFF. In nucleotides, the CDR3 is TGTGCCAGCAGTTACTCGAGACAGGGGTACACCGGGGAGCTGTTTTTT.

The chain links TRBV7-4 to TRBJ2-3; the match to TRBD2 covers 9 bases. Germline V gene data show CDR1 as SGHVT and CDR2 as SQSDAQ. Trimming removed 2 bases from V and 4 bases from J; junction bases left unmatched: 7. The CDR3 length is 16 residues. CDR3 in amino acids: CASSLNSGSRADTQYF. The DNA of the CDR3 is TGTGCCAGCAGCTTAAATAGCGGGAGCAGGGCAGATACGCAGTATTTT.

Comments on this clonotype: A junction end diverges from the germline sequence, so it may reflect a read error. V gene TRBV6-1 combines with J gene TRBJ2-7; D remains ambiguous. There are 12 residues in the CDR3. Germline CDR1 MNHNS, CDR2 SASEGT. This CDR3 is CASSEYTFEQYF. The CDR3 nucleotides are TGTGCCAGCAGTGAATATACTTTTGAGCAATACTTC.

Concerning this clonotype: One end of the junction fails to match germline, which may point to a read error. This chain connects TRBV11-2 to TRBJ2-5; the match to TRBD2 covers 8 bases. The V gene's germline CDR1 is SGHAT and CDR2 FQNNGV. The CDR3 spans 16 residues. The CDR3: CVSNQTHGGGKETQYF. The CDR3 nucleotides read TGTGTCAGCAACCAAACTCATGGCGGGGGGAAAGAGACCCAGTACTTC. Full variable domain (missing parts from reference TRBV11-2 and TRBJ2-5): EAGVAQSPRYKIIEKRQSVAFWCNPISGHATLYWYQQILGQGPKLLIQFQNNGVVDDSQLPKDRFSAERLKGVDSTLKIQPAKLEDSAVYLCVSNQTHGGGKETQYFGPGTRLLVL.

The V gene is TRBV11-1, the J gene TRBJ2-1; 7 bases are a match to TRBD2. V dropped 6 bases and J dropped 8; count of bases not matched to a gene: 13. The CDR3 consists of 15 residues. CDR1 SGHAT and CDR2 FQDESV come from the germline V gene (reference sequence). The CDR3 reads CASRLSLSGGYEQFF. DNA of the CDR3: TGTGCCAGCAGATTAAGTCTATCGGGAGGATATGAGCAGTTCTTC.

On this clonotype: Given the absence of the conserved phenylalanine or tryptophan at the CDR3 end, a read error is likely. The rearrangement joins TRBV10-3 to TRBJ1-1, with D uncertain. From germline, CDR1 is ENHRY and CDR2 SYGVKD. The CDR3 contains 11 residues. Deletions cut 4 bases from V and 7 bases from J, with 7 bases between. For the CDR3, the DNA is TGTGCCATCAGTGGGGGAGTTGAAGCTTTCTCT. Protein: CAISGGVEAFS.

This clonotype was recorded only once. The germline gene is not matched at one end of the junction; a read error may be the cause. This chain uses TRBV11-1 with TRBJ2-1, with 9 bases aligning to TRBD2. Germline V gives CDR1 SGHAT, CDR2 FQDESV (reference sequence). The CDR3 totals 14 residues. CDR3 loop: CARSSSGNSNEQFF. CDR3 bases: TGTGCCAGGAGCTCTAGCGGGAATAGTAATGAGCAGTTCTTC.

V is TRBV6-2 or TRBV6-3 and J is TRBJ1-6; D possibly corresponds to TRBD1 (6 bases). The CDR3 loop spans 15 amino acids. The germline gives CDR1 MNHEY, CDR2 SVGEGT. V dropped 7 bases and J dropped 9 bases, with 19 bases sitting between them. CDR3: CASISGDTVGSPLHF. CDR3 DNA: TGTGCCAGCATTTCCGGGGACACCGTAGGTTCACCCCTCCACTTT.

As regards this clonotype: This sequence may be a read error, since a much larger clone differs from it by one base. The chain uses TRBV6-6 and TRBJ1-5, with D tentatively TRBD1 (6 bases). CDR1 is MNHNY and CDR2 is SVGAGI in the germline V gene (reference sequence). V was pared by 0 bases and J by 1 base, with 10 bases between. CDR3 length: 16 amino acids. CDR3 coding DNA: TGTGCCAGCAGTTACTCTGGGGGCTGGAGCAATCAGCCCCAGCATTTT. Translation: CASSYSGGWSNQPQHF.

Ten or more counts support this clonotype. The gene calls are TRBV11-2 and TRBJ2-7; D call uncertain. The length of the CDR3 is 12 residues. Trimming took 0 bases from V and 8 from J, leaving 8 bases between them. Germline lookup yields CDR1 SGHAT and CDR2 FQNNGV. The DNA of the CDR3 is TGTGCCAGCAGCTTAGATGCCCGAAAGCAGTACTTC. Its protein is CASSLDARKQYF. Using reference TRBV11-2 and TRBJ2-7 for the parts outside the CDR3, the full variable domain is EAGVAQSPRYKIIEKRQSVAFWCNPISGHATLYWYQQILGQGPKLLIQFQNNGVVDDSQLPKDRFSAERLKGVDSTLKIQPAKLEDSAVYLCASSLDARKQYFGPGTRLTVT.

In its sample, this clonotype was seen many times. This rearrangement joins TRBV5-4 to TRBJ2-7, with 7 positions matching TRBD1. The germline CDR1 and CDR2 sequences are SGHNT and YYREEE (reference sequence). This CDR3 region has 14 residues. Trimming at V came to 0 bases and at J to 9 bases, leaving 9 bases not matched to a gene. CDR3 coding DNA: TGTGCCAGCAGCTTGGTGGGACAGCCAGAGGCGCAGTACTTC. It codes for CASSLVGQPEAQYF.

Details on this clonotype: This may be a read error: a much more frequent sequence differs by one nucleotide. The chain uses TRBV6-5 and TRBJ2-7, with 8 bases matching TRBD1. Germline values: CDR1 MNHEY, CDR2 SVGAGI. The CDR3 spans 14 residues. CDR3 in DNA: TGTACCAGCAGTTATGGACAGGGTTCCTACGAGCAGTACTTC. Its translation is CTSSYGQGSYEQYF.

Details on this clonotype: At one boundary the junction diverges from the germline segment, which might be a read error. The J gene is TRBJ2-3, the V gene TRBV4-1; 11 bases are a match to TRBD2. Per germline, CDR1 MGHRA and CDR2 YSYEKL. This CDR3 comprises 18 residues. CDR3 sequence reads: CASSPLGTSGRPADTRYF. As DNA, the CDR3 is TGCGCCAGCAGCCCCCTCGGTACTAGCGGGAGACCAGCCGATACGCGGTATTTT.

The J gene is TRBJ2-1, the V gene TRBV2, with D maybe TRBD2 (6 bases). This CDR3 is built from 14 residues. V lost 4 bases, J lost 9 bases, and 16 bases lay in between. Germline V gene data show CDR1 as SNHLY and CDR2 as FYNNEI. In DNA, the CDR3 is TGTGCCAGCAGTGGGGCGGGATGTTACGGTGAGCAGTTCTTC. Residues: CASSGAGCYGEQFF.

This clonotype was detected ten times or more. This rearrangement joins TRBV6-2 or TRBV6-3 to TRBJ2-7; 8 nucleotides agree with TRBD2. The germline V gene has CDR1 MNHEY and CDR2 SVGEGT. The CDR3 runs to 14 residues. With 6 bases clipped from V and 5 bases from J, the junction kept 9 bases outside the gene matches. The CDR3 DNA reads as TGTGCCAGCAGGACCAGCGGGAGCTTGAACGAGCAGTACTTC. Amino acid sequence: CASRTSGSLNEQYF.

The chain recombines TRBV4-2 with TRBJ2-2; perhaps TRBD2 as D (6 bases). Germline V lookup: CDR1 LGHNA, CDR2 YNFKEQ. The CDR3 sequence is 15 residues long. CDR3: CASSSLANNTGELFF. DNA of the CDR3: TGTGCGAGCTCTTCGCTAGCGAATAACACCGGGGAGCTGTTTTTT.

The V and J genes are TRBV7-2 and TRBJ2-2; D is unresolved. The germline CDR1 and CDR2 sequences are SGHTA and FQGNSA. The V end lost 7 bases, the J end lost 5 bases, and 14 bases lay between the germline ends. CDR3 size: 14 residues. CDR3 DNA: TGTGCCAGCACCGCAGGTATGGAAACCGGGGAGCTGTTTTTT. This codes for CASTAGMETGELFF.

Remarks on this clonotype: This may come from a read error, since a much larger clone is one base off. The genes are TRBV10-3 and TRBJ2-2; 11 positions match TRBD2. This CDR3 is 17 amino acids long. The germline gives CDR1 ENHRY, CDR2 SYGVKD. CDR3 sequence reads: CVISVDDRTSGYGELFF. CDR3 DNA: TGTGTCATCAGTGTAGACGATCGGACTAGCGGGTACGGGGAGCTGTTTTTT.

With regard to this clonotype: The junction departs from germline at one end; a sequencing error may be responsible. The genes are TRBV7-8 and TRBJ1-1, with D perhaps matching TRBD1 (6 bases). This CDR3 contains 14 residues. Germline V lookup: CDR1 SGHVS, CDR2 FQNEAQ. The CDR3 sequence is CVSDKLGANTEAFF. The CDR3 nucleotides read TGTGTCAGCGATAAATTGGGGGCGAACACTGAAGCTTTCTTT.

J is TRBJ2-7 and V is TRBV7-9; TRBD2 agrees at 14 bases. The V gene's germline CDR1 is SEHNR and CDR2 FQNEAQ (reference sequence). This CDR3 contains 19 residues. Losses at the gene ends were 1 base for V and 4 bases for J; bases not matched to a gene: 12. CDR3 DNA sequence: TGTGCCAGCAGCTTAGGTCCCGGGACTAGCGGGAGTTTCTATTACGAGCAGTACTTC. This codes for CASSLGPGTSGSFYYEQYF.

V gene TRBV18 combines with J gene TRBJ2-1, with 9 bases identical to TRBD2. The germline V gene has CDR1 KGHSH and CDR2 LQKENI. CDR3 length equals 16 residues. The V gene end was trimmed by 5 bases and the J gene end by 9 bases; junction bases not matched to a gene: 14. CDR3 bases: TGTGCCAGCTCAACTAAGACTAGCGGAAAGGGTAGTGAGCAGTTCTTC. Amino acid sequence: CASSTKTSGKGSEQFF.